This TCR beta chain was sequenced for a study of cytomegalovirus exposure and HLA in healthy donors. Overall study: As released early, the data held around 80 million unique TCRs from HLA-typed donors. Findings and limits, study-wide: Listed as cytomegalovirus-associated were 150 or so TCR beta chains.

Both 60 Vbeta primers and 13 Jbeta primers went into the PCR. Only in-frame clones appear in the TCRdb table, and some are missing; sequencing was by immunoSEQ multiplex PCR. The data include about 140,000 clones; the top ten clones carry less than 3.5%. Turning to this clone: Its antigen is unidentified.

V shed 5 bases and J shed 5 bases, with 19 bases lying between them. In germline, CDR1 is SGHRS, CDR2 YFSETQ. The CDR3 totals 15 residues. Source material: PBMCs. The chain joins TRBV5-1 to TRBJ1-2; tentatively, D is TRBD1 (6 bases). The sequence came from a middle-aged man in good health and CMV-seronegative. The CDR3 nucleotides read TGCGCCAGCAGTTACGCCACCGGGACATTTTATGGCTACACCTTC. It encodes CASSYATGTFYGYTF.